A selection of T cell receptor beta chains follows, all from one sample in a study of T cells in Graves' hyperthyroidism and ophthalmopathy. TCRdb reprocessed the multiplex PCR reads via MiXCR and lists one record per CDR3 protein. Of 460,000 or so distinct CDR3 sequences listed, around 14% are singletons. The sequenced sample was blood. These receptors were taken from a woman aged 18 to 35 with Graves' hyperthyroidism. The CDR3 runs from the conserved cysteine through the conserved F or W. Fields, in order: V gene, CDR3 protein.

>TRBV29-1
CSVGPIGGGGPTHRSYNEQFF
>TRBV20-1
CSARMSQGKNIQYF
>TRBV6-2/TRBV6-3
CASSYWTNYNEQFF
>TRBV27
CASSVGTGGFYGYTF
>TRBV20-1
CSARDINRGRGNTIYF
>TRBV7-9
CASSPQGLVTEAFF
>TRBV20-1
CSAKLAGEVNEQFF
>TRBV19
CASSIPRYRSEKLFF
>TRBV20-1
CSASRISSGNTIYF
>TRBV6-2/TRBV6-3
CASSYSTLGDDAF
>TRBV9
CASSVGGRFLGEQYF
>TRBV11-3
CASSQIRIPDYEQYF
>TRBV2
CASSDGLSGANVLTF
>TRBV7-7
CASSLGVNHQPQHF
>TRBV19
CASSIVPYRGRYNEQFF
>TRBV18
CASSSGGPGEKLFF
>TRBV15
CATSRDRRDTQYF
>TRBV5-6
CASSLPGRARETQYF
>TRBV12-3/TRBV12-4
CASSTRFIMNTEAFF
>TRBV27
CASSLLLDPNTGELFF
>TRBV19
CASSITRGRAFF
>TRBV7-8
CASSLVVITDTQYF
>TRBV7-3
CASSPVSGRHTQYF
>TRBV5-1
CASSFGDSRAFF
>TRBV7-8
CASSRRGGPGGSQPQHF
>TRBV27
CASSETGGDYGYTF
>TRBV29-1
CSLETGDTQYF
>TRBV7-3
CASSPGGGAVDYTF
>TRBV11-3
CASSLESRPGNTIYF
>TRBV30
CAWSRGQIEKLFF
>TRBV19
CASTRPMTGGVTEAFF
>TRBV24-1
CATSEYGSGTGTYNEQFF
>TRBV7-2
CASSLQSRSGNTIYF
>TRBV4-1
CASSSVRSSTDTQYF
>TRBV20-1
CSATGTSHNEQFF
>TRBV6-5
CASSYSKPRTGGESDTQYF
>TRBV5-1
CASSKHEGPDGYTF
>TRBV19
CASSMDGYTF
>TRBV30
CAWSPPSGPHGELFF
>TRBV10-3
CAISATPAGEGPNEQFF
>TRBV10-2
CASTDRANTGELFF
>TRBV12-3/TRBV12-4
CASSLVSGNTGELFF
>TRBV27
CASSYRANQPQHF
>TRBV11-2
CASSGPALSGANVLTF
>TRBV10-3
CAISNGNEQFF